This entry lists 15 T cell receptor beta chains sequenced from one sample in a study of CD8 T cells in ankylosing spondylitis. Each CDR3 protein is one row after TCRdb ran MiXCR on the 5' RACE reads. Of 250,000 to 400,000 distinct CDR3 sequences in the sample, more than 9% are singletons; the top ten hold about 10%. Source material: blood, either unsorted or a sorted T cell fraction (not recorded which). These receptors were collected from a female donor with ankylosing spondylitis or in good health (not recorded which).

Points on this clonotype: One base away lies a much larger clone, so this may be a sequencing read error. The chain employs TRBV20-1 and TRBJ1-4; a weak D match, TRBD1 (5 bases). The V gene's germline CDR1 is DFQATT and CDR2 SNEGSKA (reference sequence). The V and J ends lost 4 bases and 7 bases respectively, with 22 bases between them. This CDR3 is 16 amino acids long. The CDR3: CSATPTDSRFGEKLFF. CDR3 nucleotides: TGCAGTGCTACCCCGACCGACAGCCGGTTTGGTGAAAAACTGTTTTTT.

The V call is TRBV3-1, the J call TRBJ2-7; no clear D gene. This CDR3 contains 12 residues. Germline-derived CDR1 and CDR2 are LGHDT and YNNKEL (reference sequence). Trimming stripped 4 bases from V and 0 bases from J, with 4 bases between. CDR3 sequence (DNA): TGTGCCAGCAGCCGCTACTCCTACGAGCAGTACTTC. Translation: CASSRYSYEQYF.

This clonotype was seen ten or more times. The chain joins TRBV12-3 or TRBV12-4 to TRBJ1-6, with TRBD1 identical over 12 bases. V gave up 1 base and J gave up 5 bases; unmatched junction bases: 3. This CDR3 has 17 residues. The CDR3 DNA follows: TGTGCCAGCAGTTTAGGGGGACAGGGGGCGAATAATTCACCCCTCCACTTT. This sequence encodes CASSLGGQGANNSPLHF.

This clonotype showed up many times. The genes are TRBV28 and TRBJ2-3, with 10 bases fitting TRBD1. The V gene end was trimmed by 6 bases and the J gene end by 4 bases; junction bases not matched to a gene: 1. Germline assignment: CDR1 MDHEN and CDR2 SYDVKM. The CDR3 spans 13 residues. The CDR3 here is CASRDRGPDTQYF. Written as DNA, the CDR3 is TGTGCCAGCAGAGACAGGGGGCCAGATACGCAGTATTTT.

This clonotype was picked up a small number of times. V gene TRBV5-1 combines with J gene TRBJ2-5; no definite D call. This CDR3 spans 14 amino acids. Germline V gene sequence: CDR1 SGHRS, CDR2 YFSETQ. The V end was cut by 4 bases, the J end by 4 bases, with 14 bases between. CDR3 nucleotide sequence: TGCGCCAGCAGCAAGTCCCGTCTCCCAGAGACCCAGTACTTC. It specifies CASSKSRLPETQYF.

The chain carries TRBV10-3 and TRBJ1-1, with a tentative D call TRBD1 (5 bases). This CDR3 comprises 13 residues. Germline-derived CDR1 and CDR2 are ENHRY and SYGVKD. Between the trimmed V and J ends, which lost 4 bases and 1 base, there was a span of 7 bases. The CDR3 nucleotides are TGTGCCATCAGTGCGACAGAGAACACTGAAGCTTTCTTT. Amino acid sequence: CAISATENTEAFF.

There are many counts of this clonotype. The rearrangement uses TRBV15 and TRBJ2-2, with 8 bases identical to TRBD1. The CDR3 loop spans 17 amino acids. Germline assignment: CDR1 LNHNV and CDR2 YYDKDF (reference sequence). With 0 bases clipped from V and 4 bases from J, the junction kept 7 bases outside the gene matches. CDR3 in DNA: TGTGCCACCAGCAGAGATAGGCAGGGGGCTAGCACCGGGGAGCTGTTTTTT. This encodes CATSRDRQGASTGELFF.

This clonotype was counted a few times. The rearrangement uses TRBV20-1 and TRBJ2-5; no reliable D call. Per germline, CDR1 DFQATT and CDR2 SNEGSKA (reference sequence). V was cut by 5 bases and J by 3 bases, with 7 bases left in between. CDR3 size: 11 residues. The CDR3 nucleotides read TGCAGTGCTCAGCAGGAAGAGACCCAGTACTTC. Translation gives CSAQQEETQYF.

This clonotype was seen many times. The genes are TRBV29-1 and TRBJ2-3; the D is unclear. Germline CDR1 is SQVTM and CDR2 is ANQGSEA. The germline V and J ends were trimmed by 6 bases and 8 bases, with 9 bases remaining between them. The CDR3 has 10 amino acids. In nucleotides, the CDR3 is TGCAGCGTGGGTGGCGCTACGCAGTATTTT. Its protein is CSVGGATQYF.

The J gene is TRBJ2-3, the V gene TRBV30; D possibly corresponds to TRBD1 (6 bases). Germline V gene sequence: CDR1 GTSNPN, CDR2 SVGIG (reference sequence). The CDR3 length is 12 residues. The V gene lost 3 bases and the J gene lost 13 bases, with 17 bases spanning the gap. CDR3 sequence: CAWRDGQRTEYF. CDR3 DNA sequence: TGTGCCTGGAGGGACGGACAGCGGACGGAGTATTTT.

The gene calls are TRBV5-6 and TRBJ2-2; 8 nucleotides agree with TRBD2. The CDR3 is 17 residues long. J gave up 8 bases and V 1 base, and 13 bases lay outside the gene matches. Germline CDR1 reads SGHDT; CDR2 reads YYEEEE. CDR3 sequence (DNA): TGTGCCAGCAGCTTGAGCGGGGGCACTACCTATCTAGGGGAGCTGTTTTTT. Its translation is CASSLSGGTTYLGELFF.

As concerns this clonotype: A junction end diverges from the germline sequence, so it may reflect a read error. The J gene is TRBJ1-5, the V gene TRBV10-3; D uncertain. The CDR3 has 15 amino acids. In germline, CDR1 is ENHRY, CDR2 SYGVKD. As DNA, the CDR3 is TGTGCCATCCGTGGAGAGTTGGATAGCAATCGGCCCCAGCATTTT. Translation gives CAIRGELDSNRPQHF.

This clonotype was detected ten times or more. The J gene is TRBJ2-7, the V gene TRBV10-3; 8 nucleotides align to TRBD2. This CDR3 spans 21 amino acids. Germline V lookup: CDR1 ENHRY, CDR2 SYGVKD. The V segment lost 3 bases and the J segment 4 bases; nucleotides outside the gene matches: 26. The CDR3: CAISDSGSVGLAGHPRYEQYF. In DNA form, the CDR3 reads TGTGCCATCAGTGACTCAGGGTCGGTGGGGCTAGCGGGTCACCCAAGATACGAGCAGTACTTC.

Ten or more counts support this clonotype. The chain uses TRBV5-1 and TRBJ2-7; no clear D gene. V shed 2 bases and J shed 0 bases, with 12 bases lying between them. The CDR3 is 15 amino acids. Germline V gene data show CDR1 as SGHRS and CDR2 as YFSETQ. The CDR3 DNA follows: TGCGCCAGCAGCTTTGAGAGATCCCCCTCCTACGAGCAGTACTTC. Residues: CASSFERSPSYEQYF.

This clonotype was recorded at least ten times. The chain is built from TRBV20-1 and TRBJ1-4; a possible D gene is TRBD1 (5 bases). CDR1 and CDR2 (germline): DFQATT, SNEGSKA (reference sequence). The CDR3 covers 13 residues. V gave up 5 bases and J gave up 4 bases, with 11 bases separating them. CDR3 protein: CSALTAVNEKLFF. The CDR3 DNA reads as TGCAGTGCTTTGACAGCCGTTAATGAAAAACTGTTTTTT.